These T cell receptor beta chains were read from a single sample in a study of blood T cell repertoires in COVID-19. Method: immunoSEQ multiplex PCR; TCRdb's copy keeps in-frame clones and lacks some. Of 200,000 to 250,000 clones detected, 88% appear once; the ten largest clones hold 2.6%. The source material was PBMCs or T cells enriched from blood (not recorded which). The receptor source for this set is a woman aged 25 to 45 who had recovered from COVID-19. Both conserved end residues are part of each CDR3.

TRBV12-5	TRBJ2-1	CASGPSLAGGNEQFF
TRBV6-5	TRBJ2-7	CASSQYYTYEQYF
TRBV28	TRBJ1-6	CASTVLQGLDSPLHF
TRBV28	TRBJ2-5	CASSPPRGTGETQYF
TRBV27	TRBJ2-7	CASSYIRGQDAYEQYF
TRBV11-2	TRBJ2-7	CASSLGEGGYNEQYF
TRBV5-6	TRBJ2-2	CASSFGLTNTGELFF
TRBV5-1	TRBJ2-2	CASSLGRRQGVIGELFF
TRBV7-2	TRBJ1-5	CASSPGGFNQPQHF
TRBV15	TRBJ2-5	CATSRGAGGETQADKETQYF
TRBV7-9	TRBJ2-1	CASSLWGRNNEQFF
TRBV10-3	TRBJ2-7	CAISAIKRDRGRLGPYF
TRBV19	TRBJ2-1	CASSPQDRVGEQFF
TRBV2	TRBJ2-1	CASSGPTSGGNNEQFF
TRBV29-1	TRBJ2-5	CSVPDQGETQYF
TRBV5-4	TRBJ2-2	CASSGTTEMNTGELFF
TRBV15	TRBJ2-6	CATSRGRARSGANVLTF
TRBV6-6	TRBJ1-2	CASTDRARSNYGYTF
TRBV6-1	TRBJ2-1	CASSAPGGGAIYNEQFF
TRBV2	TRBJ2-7	CASRLPGTGAYEQYF